These 9 T cell receptor beta chains originate from one sample sequenced in a study of naive and memory T cell subsets. Their antigen targets remain unknown. An equimolar mix of two oligonucleotides served as the beta constant-region primer for TRBC1 and TRBC2. Ligated cDNA was amplified by four rounds of PCR with nested alpha and beta constant-region primers and SP2. TCRdb recomputed calls from the UMI-ligation and nested PCR reads with MiXCR, one row per CDR3 protein. The sample includes about 150,000 distinct CDR3 sequences, about 20% of them seen just once. Whole-study results and caveats: Especially in CD8 cells, naive repertoires contained a few larger clonotypes, possibly CD45RA-re-expressing memory cells.

Sequenced input: naive CD4+ T cells from blood. The receptor source for this set is a human donor in good health.

The chain links TRBV9 to TRBJ2-3; D might be TRBD1 or TRBD2, each matching 5 bases. V lost 0 bases and J 3 bases, leaving 8 bases between the germline ends. The germline gives CDR1 SGDLS, CDR2 YYNGEE. The CDR3 length is 14 residues. The CDR3 is CASSVDGATDTQYF. The CDR3 nucleotides read TGTGCCAGCAGCGTAGACGGGGCAACAGATACGCAGTATTTT.

The V call is TRBV7-8, the J call TRBJ2-7; TRBD1 is a possible D gene (6 bases). Germline values: CDR1 SGHVS, CDR2 FQNEAQ. The CDR3 totals 15 residues. Deletions cut 4 bases from V and 1 base from J, with 14 bases between. The CDR3 loop is CASSSSRGASYEQYF. CDR3 nucleotide sequence: TGTGCCAGCAGCTCCAGCAGGGGAGCTTCCTACGAGCAGTACTTC.

This clonotype was seen ten or more times. This chain links TRBV6-5 with TRBJ2-3; D is possibly TRBD2 (7 bases). Germline CDR1 and CDR2: MNHEY and SVGAGI. The CDR3 sequence is 16 residues long. The V end was cut by 6 bases, the J end by 2 bases, with 18 bases between. The CDR3: CASRSLRGQVTDTQYF. CDR3 coding DNA: TGTGCCAGCAGATCTCTGCGGGGGCAGGTCACAGATACGCAGTATTTT.

This clonotype was seen at least ten times. CDR3 coding DNA: TGTGCCAGCAGCTTAGCGCACAGCTGGGCCAACGTCCTGACTTTC. Protein: CASSLAHSWANVLTF. The chain couples TRBV7-8 to TRBJ2-6; D remains unclear. V lost 0 bases to trimming and J lost 5 bases, with 8 bases between them. CDR1 is SGHVS and CDR2 is FQNEAQ in the germline V gene. The CDR3 totals 15 residues.

With respect to this clonotype: An end of the junction does not agree with germline; a read error may underlie this. V and J are TRBV5-1 and TRBJ2-2, with D possibly being TRBD1 (6 bases). CDR3 length: 15 amino acids. Looked up from germline, CDR1 is SGHRS and CDR2 is YFSETQ. CDR3 sequence: CASSLDRVNSGELFF. DNA for the CDR3: TGCGCCAGCAGCTTGGACAGGGTGAACTCCGGGGAGCTGTTTTTT.

This chain links TRBV20-1 with TRBJ2-1; no firm D call. The CDR3 has 12 amino acids. The V gene's germline CDR1 is DFQATT and CDR2 SNEGSKA (reference sequence). Trimming left V 1 base short and J 5 bases short, with 6 bases between. This chain's CDR3 is CSARVLHNEQFF. As DNA, the CDR3 is TGCAGTGCTAGAGTCCTCCACAATGAGCAGTTCTTC.

This clonotype was found many times. This chain uses TRBV28 with TRBJ1-5; no firm D call. Trimming removed 3 bases at V and 3 bases at J, with 6 bases between. The germline CDR1 and CDR2 sequences are MDHEN and SYDVKM. The CDR3 is 13 amino acids. CDR3: CASSFRSNQPQHF. The CDR3 DNA reads TGTGCCAGCAGTTTCCGTTCCAATCAGCCCCAGCATTTT. The full variable domain, its missing parts supplied by reference TRBV28 and TRBJ1-5, is DVKVTQSSRYLVKRTGEKVFLECVQDMDHENMFWYRQDPGLGLRLIYFSYDVKMKEKGDIPEGYSVSREKKERFSLILESASTNQTSMYLCASSFRSNQPQHFGDGTRLSIL.

This clonotype was observed a handful of times. The CDR3 sequence is CASSLESGTNYEQYF. As DNA, the CDR3 is TGCGCCAGCAGCTTGGAGTCCGGTACAAACTACGAGCAGTACTTC. The chain joins TRBV5-1 to TRBJ2-7; the D is unclear. Per the germline V gene, CDR1 is SGHRS and CDR2 is YFSETQ. This CDR3 region has 15 residues. Deletions cut 0 bases from V and 3 bases from J, with 13 bases between.

This clonotype was seen more than once but under ten times. The chain links TRBV29-1 to TRBJ2-3; 9 bases map to TRBD2. Germline V lookup: CDR1 SQVTM, CDR2 ANQGSEA. The length of the CDR3 is 12 residues. V lost 8 bases and J lost 0; bases outside the gene matches: 0. The CDR3 coding sequence is TGCAGCACTAGCGGGAGCACAGATACGCAGTATTTT. Translating it yields CSTSGSTDTQYF.